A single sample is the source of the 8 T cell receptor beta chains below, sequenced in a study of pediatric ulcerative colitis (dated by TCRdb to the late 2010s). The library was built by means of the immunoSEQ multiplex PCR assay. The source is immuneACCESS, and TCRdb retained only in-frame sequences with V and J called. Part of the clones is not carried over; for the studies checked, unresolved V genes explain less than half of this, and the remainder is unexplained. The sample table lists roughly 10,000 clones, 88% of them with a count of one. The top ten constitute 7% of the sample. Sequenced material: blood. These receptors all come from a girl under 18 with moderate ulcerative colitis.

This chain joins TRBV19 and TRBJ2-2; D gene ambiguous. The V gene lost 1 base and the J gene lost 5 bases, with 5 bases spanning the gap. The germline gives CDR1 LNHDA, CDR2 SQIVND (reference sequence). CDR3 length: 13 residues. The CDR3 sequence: CASSIVGTGELFF. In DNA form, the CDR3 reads TGTGCCAGTAGTATAGTCGGGACCGGGGAGCTGTTTTTT. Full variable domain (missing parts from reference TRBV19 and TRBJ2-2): DGGITQSPKYLFRKEGQNVTLSCEQNLNHDAMYWYRQDPGQGLRLIYYSQIVNDFQKGDIAEGYSVSREKKESFPLTVTSAQKNPTAFYLCASSIVGTGELFFGEGSRLTVL.

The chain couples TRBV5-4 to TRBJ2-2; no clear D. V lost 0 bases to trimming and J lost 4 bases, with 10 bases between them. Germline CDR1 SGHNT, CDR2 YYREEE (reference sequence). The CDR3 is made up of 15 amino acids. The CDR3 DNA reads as TGTGCCAGCAGCTTGGCCAAACAGAGCACCGGGGAGCTGTTTTTT. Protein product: CASSLAKQSTGELFF.

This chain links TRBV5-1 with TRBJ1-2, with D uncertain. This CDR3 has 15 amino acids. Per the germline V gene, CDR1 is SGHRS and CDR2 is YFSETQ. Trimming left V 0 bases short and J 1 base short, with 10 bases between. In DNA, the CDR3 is TGCGCCAGCAGCTTGGATGGGGATAGTAACTATGGCTACACCTTC. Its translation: CASSLDGDSNYGYTF.

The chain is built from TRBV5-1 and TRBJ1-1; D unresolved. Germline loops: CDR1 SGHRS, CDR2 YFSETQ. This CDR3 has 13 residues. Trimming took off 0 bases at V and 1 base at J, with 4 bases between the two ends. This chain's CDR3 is CASSLDRNTEAFF. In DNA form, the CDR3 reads TGCGCCAGCAGCTTGGACAGGAACACTGAAGCTTTCTTT. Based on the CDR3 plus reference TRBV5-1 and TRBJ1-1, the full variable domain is KAGVTQTPRYLIKTRGQQVTLSCSPISGHRSVSWYQQTPGQGLQFLFEYFSETQRNKGNFPGRFSGRQFSNSRSEMNVSTLELGDSALYLCASSLDRNTEAFFGQGTRLTVV.

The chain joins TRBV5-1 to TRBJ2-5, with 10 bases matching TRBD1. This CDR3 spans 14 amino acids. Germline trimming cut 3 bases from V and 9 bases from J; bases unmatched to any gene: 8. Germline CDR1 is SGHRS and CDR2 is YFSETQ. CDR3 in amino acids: CASSYRDRGPAQYF. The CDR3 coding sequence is TGCGCCAGCAGCTACCGGGACAGGGGACCAGCCCAGTACTTC.

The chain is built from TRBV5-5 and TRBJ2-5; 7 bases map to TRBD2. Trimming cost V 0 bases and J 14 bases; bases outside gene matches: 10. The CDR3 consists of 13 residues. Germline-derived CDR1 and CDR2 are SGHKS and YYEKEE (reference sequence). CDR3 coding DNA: TGTGCCAGCAGCTTGGGCCTAGCGGCCCTGAACTACTTC. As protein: CASSLGLAALNYF.

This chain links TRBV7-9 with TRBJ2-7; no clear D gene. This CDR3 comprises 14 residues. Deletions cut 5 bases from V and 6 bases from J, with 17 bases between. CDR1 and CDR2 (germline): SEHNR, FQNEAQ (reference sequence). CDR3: CASSLGPPKGEQYF. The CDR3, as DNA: TGTGCCAGCAGCCTCGGACCCCCGAAGGGCGAGCAGTACTTC.

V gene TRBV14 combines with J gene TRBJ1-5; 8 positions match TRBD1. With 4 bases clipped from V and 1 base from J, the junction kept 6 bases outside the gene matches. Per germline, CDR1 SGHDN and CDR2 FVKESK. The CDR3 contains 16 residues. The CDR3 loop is CASSPFGQGSNQPQHF. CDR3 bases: TGTGCCAGCAGCCCCTTTGGACAGGGCAGCAATCAGCCCCAGCATTTT.